The text below deals with one T cell receptor (beta chain). The CDR3 has 15 amino acids. The junction had 8 bases not matched to a gene; V was cut back by 4 bases and J by 2 bases. In germline, CDR1 is LGHDT, CDR2 YNNKEL (reference sequence). This entry comes from a study of control samples from healthy donors and cancer patients. Profiled with immunoSEQ multiplex PCR; TCRdb holds only in-frame clones, not every one. The table includes roughly 160,000 clones, 94% detected once. The J gene is TRBJ2-7, the V gene TRBV3-1 (or the pseudogene TRBV3-2), with 7 bases identical to TRBD1. Sequencing was performed on PBMCs. This sequence originates from a man in his 60s with colorectal cancer. The CDR3 bases are TGTGCCAGCAGCCTCAGGATAGACAGGGCCTACGAGCAGTACTTC. This encodes CASSLRIDRAYEQYF.